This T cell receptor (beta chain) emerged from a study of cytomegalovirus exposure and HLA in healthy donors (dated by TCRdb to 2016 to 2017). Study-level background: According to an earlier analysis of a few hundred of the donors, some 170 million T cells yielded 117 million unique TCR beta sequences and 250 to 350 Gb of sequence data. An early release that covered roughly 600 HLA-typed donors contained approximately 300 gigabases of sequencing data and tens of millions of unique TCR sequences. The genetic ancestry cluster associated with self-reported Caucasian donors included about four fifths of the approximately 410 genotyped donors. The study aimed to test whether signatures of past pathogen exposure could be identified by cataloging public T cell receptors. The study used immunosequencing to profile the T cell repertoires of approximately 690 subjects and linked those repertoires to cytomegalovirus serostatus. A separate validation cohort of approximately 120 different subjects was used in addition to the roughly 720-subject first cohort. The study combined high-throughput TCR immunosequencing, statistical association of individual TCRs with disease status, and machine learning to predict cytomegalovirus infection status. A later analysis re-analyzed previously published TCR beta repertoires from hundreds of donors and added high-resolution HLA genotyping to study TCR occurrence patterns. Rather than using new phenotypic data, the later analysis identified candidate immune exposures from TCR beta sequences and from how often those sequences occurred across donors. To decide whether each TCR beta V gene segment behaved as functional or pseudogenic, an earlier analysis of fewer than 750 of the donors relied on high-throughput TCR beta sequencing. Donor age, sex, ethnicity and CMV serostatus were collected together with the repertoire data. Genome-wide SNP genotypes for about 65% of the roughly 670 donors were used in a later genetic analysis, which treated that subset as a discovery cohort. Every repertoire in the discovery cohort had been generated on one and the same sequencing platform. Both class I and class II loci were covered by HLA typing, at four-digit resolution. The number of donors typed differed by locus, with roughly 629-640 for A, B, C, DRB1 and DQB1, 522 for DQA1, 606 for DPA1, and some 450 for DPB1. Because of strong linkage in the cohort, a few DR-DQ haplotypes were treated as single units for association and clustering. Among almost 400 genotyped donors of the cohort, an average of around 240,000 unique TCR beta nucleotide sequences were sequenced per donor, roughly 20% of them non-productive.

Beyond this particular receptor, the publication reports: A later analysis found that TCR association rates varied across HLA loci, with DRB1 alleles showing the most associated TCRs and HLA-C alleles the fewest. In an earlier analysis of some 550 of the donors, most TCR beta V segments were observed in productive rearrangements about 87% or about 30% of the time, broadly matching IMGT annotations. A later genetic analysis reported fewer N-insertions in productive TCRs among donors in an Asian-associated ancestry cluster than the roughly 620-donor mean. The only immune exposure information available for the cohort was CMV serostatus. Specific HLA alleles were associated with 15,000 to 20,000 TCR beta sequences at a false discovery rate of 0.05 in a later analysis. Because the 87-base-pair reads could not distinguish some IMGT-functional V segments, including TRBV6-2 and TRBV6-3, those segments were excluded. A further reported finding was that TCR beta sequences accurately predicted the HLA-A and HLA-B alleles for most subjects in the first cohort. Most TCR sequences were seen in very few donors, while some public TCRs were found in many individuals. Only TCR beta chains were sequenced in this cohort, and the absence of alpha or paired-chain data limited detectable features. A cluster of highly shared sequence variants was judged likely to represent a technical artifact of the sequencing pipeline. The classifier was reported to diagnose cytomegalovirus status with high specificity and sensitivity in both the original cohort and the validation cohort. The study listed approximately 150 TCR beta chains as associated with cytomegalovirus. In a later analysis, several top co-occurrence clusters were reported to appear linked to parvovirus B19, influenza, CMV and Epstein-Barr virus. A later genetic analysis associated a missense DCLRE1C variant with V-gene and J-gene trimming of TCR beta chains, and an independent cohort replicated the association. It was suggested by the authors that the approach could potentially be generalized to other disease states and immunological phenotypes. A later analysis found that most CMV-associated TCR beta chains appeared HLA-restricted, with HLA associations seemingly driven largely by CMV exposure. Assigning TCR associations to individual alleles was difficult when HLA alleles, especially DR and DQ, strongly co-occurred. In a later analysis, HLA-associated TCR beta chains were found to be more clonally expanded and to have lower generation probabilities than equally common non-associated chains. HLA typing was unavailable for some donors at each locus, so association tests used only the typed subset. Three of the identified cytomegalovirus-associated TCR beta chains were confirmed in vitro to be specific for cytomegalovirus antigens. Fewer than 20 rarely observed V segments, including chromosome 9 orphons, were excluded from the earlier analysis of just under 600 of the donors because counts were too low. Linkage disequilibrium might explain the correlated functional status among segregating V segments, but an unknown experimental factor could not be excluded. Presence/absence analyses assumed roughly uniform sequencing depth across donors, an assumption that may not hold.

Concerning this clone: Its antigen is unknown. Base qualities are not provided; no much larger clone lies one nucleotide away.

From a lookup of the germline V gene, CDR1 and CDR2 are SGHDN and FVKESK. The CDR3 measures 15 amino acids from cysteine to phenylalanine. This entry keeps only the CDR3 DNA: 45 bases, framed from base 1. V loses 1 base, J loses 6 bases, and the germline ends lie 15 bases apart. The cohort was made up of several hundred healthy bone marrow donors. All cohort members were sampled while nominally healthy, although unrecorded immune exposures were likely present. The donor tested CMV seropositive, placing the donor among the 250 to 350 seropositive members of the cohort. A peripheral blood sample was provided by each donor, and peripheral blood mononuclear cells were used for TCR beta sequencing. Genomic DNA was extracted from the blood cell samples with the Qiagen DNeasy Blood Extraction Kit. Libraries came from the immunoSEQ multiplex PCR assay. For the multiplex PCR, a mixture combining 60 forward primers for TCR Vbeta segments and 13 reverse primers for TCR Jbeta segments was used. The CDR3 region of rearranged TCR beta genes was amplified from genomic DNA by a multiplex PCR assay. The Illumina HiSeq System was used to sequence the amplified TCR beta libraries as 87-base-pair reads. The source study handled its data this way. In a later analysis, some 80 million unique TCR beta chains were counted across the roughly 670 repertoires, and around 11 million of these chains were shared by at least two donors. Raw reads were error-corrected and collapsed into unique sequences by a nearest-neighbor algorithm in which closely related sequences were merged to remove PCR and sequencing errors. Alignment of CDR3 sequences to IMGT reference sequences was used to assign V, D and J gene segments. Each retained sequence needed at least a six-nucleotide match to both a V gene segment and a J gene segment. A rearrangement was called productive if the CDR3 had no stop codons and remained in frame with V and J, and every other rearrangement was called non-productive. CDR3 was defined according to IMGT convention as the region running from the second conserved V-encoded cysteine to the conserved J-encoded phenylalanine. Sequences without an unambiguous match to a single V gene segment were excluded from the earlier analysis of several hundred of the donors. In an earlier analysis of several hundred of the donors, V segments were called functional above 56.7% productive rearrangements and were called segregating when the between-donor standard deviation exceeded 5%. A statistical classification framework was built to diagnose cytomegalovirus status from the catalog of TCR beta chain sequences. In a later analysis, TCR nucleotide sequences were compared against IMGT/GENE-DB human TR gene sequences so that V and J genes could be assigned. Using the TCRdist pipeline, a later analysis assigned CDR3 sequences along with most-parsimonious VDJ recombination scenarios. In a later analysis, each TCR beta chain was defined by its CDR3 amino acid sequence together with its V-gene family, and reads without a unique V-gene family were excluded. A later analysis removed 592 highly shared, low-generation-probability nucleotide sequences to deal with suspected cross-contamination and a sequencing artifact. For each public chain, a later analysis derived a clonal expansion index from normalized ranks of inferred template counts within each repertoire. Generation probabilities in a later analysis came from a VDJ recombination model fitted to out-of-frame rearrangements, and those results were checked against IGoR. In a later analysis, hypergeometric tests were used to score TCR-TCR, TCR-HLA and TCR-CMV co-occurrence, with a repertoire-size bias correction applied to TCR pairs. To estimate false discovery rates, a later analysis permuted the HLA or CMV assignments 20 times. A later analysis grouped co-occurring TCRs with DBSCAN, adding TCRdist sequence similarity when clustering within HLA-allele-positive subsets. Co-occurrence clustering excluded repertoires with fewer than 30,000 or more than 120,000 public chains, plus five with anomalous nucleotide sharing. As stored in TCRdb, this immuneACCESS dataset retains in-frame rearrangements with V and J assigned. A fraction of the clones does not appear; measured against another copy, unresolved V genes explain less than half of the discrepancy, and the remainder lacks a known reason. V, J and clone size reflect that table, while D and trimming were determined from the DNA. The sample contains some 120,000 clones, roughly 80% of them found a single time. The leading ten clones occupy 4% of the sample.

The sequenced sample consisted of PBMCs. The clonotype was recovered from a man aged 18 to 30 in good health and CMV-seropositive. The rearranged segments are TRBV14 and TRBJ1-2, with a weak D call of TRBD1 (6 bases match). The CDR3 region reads CASSQVSGTSHGYTF. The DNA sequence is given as TGTGCCAGCAGCCAAGTGTCCGGGACATCTCATGGCTACACCTTC.